This record covers a single T cell receptor beta chain. The data were taken from a study of blood T cell repertoires in COVID-19. Turning to the study itself: Specimens from acute and convalescent COVID-19 originated in the United States, Italy and Spain. Nucleic acid was either cDNA or gDNA, and it came from T cells, B-cell-depleted T cells, or PBMCs.

In the source study's methods: Reference gene primer amplification in the assay estimated nucleated cell counts. Method: immunoSEQ multiplex PCR; TCRdb's copy keeps in-frame clones and lacks some. V and J calls plus clone size are reproduced from that table; the DNA served to infer D and trimming. The sample carries around 200,000 clones, around 80% recorded once. The CDR3 extends over 13 amino acids. Germline V gene sequence: CDR1 MDHEN, CDR2 SYDVKM. V lost 5 bases, J lost 2 bases, and 2 bases stayed unmatched. The sequence was collected from a woman between 70 and 85 years old with acute or convalescent COVID-19. The sample consisted of peripheral blood. The genes are TRBV28 and TRBJ1-2; 7 bases map to TRBD1. The CDR3 here is CASSPTGNYGYTF. The CDR3 nucleotides read TGTGCCAGCAGTCCGACAGGGAACTATGGCTACACCTTC.